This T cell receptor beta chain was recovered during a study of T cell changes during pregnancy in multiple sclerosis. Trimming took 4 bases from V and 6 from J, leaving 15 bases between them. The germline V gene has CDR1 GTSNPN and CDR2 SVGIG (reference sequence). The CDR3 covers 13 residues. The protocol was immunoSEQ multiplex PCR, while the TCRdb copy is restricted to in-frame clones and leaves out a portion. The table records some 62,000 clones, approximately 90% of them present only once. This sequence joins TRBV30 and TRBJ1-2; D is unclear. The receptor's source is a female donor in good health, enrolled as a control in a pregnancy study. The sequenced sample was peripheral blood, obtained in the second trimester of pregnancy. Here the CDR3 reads CAWTVSGLDGYTF. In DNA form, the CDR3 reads TGTGCCTGGACCGTAAGCGGGCTGGATGGCTACACCTTC.